The 9 T cell receptor beta chains listed next were all sequenced from one sample in a study of shared clonotypes between healthy human individuals. Repertoires were generated with immunoSEQ multiplex PCR, while TCRdb's copy carries only in-frame clones and drops some. The profile shows approximately 350,000 clones, roughly 96% of them singletons. Source material: memory CD8+ T cells sorted from blood. As to subset: CD45RO+ cells pooled with CCR7-negative TemRA cells. Every receptor here comes from a man aged 25 to 40 in good health.

Only one count was recorded for this clone. This sequence joins TRBV28 and TRBJ1-2; 7 bases match TRBD1. The CDR3 is 15 amino acids. Unmatched junction bases numbered 19, after V lost 4 bases and J lost 14 bases. Germline lookup yields CDR1 MDHEN and CDR2 SYDVKM. The CDR3 coding sequence is TGTGCCAGCAGTTCTATACAGGGGCACAAATATAGGAGAACCTTC. It yields the protein CASSSIQGHKYRRTF.

The chain uses TRBV7-9 and TRBJ2-1, with a weak D call TRBD1 (6 bases). CDR1 SEHNR and CDR2 FQNEAQ come from the germline V gene (reference sequence). Trimming took 5 bases from V and 4 from J, leaving 15 bases between them. CDR3 length: 15 residues. The CDR3 loop is CASSVTGSKYNEQFF. The DNA of the CDR3 is TGTGCCAGCAGCGTTACAGGGAGTAAGTACAATGAGCAGTTCTTC.

This chain links TRBV28 with TRBJ1-5; D gene ambiguous. The V gene lost 2 bases and the J gene lost 3 bases, with 8 bases spanning the gap. The V gene's germline CDR1 is MDHEN and CDR2 SYDVKM. The CDR3 runs 14 residues. The CDR3 coding sequence is TGTGCCAGCAGTTTACAGGAACTCAATCAGCCCCAGCATTTT. Translating it yields CASSLQELNQPQHF.

This clone was seen just once. The chain has TRBV19 and TRBJ2-7; the D gene is possibly TRBD1 (5 bases). Per germline, CDR1 LNHDA and CDR2 SQIVND (reference sequence). The CDR3 is 14 amino acids. The germline V and J ends were trimmed by 2 bases and 0 bases, with 8 bases remaining between them. The CDR3 loop reads CASSITGHSYEQYF. For the CDR3, the DNA is TGTGCCAGTAGTATAACAGGCCACTCCTACGAGCAGTACTTC.

The chain joins TRBV30 to TRBJ2-3, with TRBD2 matching over 9 bases. The CDR3 covers 14 residues. V dropped 4 bases and J dropped 1; count of bases not matched to a gene: 3. Germline V gene lookup returns CDR1 GTSNPN and CDR2 SVGIG (reference sequence). CDR3 in amino acids: CAWNGGRGTDTQYF. CDR3 DNA: TGTGCCTGGAACGGCGGGAGGGGCACAGATACGCAGTATTTT.

This chain uses TRBV28 with TRBJ2-4; 9 nucleotides match TRBD2. This CDR3 spans 16 amino acids. With V trimmed by 6 bases and J by 0 bases, 6 bases remained unmatched. The germline gives CDR1 MDHEN, CDR2 SYDVKM. The CDR3 DNA reads TGTGCCAGCAGCGTAATAGCGGGAGTAGCCAAAAACATTCAGTACTTC. This gives the protein CASSVIAGVAKNIQYF.

The chain links TRBV25-1 to TRBJ1-4; D possibly corresponds to TRBD1 (6 bases). Trimming pared 5 bases from V and 1 base from J, leaving 11 bases between. Germline assignment: CDR1 MGHDK and CDR2 SYGVNS. This CDR3 comprises 15 residues. The CDR3 loop is CASSQDSLTNEKLFF. The CDR3, as DNA: TGTGCCAGCAGTCAGGACAGTTTAACTAATGAAAAACTGTTTTTT. Full variable domain (rest looked up from reference TRBV25-1 and TRBJ1-4): EADIYQTPRYLVIGTGKKITLECSQTMGHDKMYWYQQDPGMELHLIHYSYGVNSTEKGDLSSESTVSRIRTEHFPLTLESARPSHTSQYLCASSQDSLTNEKLFFGSGTQLSVL.

This chain uses TRBV5-1 with TRBJ2-5; D gene ambiguous. The CDR3 runs to 13 residues. Germline V gives CDR1 SGHRS, CDR2 YFSETQ. The V end lost 4 bases, the J end lost 3 bases, and 10 bases lay between the germline ends. CDR3 loop: CASSLRPKETQYF. The CDR3 coding sequence is TGCGCCAGCAGCCTCAGACCGAAAGAGACCCAGTACTTC.

This chain joins TRBV6-1 and TRBJ2-3; no clear D. The V end was cut by 2 bases, the J end by 4 bases, with 10 bases between. The CDR3 contains 14 residues. Per germline, CDR1 MNHNS and CDR2 SASEGT. The CDR3 is CASSETAGPDTQYF. The CDR3 bases are TGTGCCAGCAGTGAAACGGCTGGACCAGATACGCAGTATTTT.